This TCR beta chain was profiled in a study of blood T cell repertoires in COVID-19 (dated by TCRdb to 2018 to 2021). About the investigation overall: Collaborator samples came from the United States, Italy and Spain and covered acute and convalescent phases of COVID-19. The repertoires were released in a freely available public database intended as a resource for research on the immune response to SARS-CoV-2. The samples were drawn from two sources: the first 160 participants of the ongoing ImmuneRACE study, and 1,000 to 1,500 subjects contributed by 6 global collaborators. Where available, HLA class I and class II types were obtained from metadata supplied by the sample provider rather than from assay-based typing. The sample metadata nearly always contained a de-identified subject ID, COVID-19 status, age in years and sex. The prospective study material was composed of cDNA or gDNA derived from T cells, B-cell-depleted T cells, or PBMCs. Deeply sampled blood TCRbeta repertoires from subjects exposed to, actively infected with, or recovered from COVID-19 were included in the dataset.

Turning to this clone: Its antigen is not yet known. Base qualities are missing; no much larger clone stands one base away.

The germline V gene sets CDR1 to MNHEY and CDR2 to SVGAGI. Ends trimmed: V by 6 bases, J by 4 bases; bases unmatched to a gene: 7. From the cysteine through the phenylalanine, the CDR3 covers 14 amino acids. Just CDR3 DNA is preserved here, 42 bases in frame from base 1. The immunoSEQ Assay, a bias-controlled multiplex PCR, was used to amplify TCRbeta CDR3 regions from genomic DNA. Processing in the source paper ran as follows. The number of nucleated cells in each sample was estimated by amplification of reference gene primers within the assay. To quantify the absolute abundance of each unique TCRbeta CDR3 rearrangement, sequence reads were collapsed and filtered. For each sample, productive Simpson clonality was calculated by taking the square root of Simpson's diversity index across productive rearrangements. TCRdb stores this immuneACCESS table with in-frame sequences only. Part of the clones is absent; in the studies checked, under half of the shortfall reflects unresolved V genes, and no reason is known for the rest. That table gives V, J and clone size, and the DNA gave D and trimming. A total of around 240,000 clones appear in this sample, 80% to 90% of them only once. The ten largest clones capture roughly 1.4% of the sample.

Points the paper makes about the study in general: The quantity of clinical and demographic metadata differed by source and by participant and was supplied without curation.

Another Seattle source contributed samples from volunteer blood donors who had recovered from COVID-19. The collaborating institutions used their own protocols to collect whole blood in K2EDTA tubes. Collaborator samples were shipped for TCRbeta analysis as frozen whole blood, isolated PBMCs, or DNA extracted from either sample type. The TCR originated in a woman in her thirties or forties who had recovered from COVID-19. Input material: peripheral blood. Rearrangement joined TRBV6-5 to TRBJ1-1; TRBD1 matches 8 bases in the middle. The CDR3 loop reads CASSSQGVGTEAFF. The bases read TGTGCCAGCAGCTCACAGGGGGTTGGCACTGAAGCTTTCTTT.